This TCR beta chain was identified in a study of vaccination and CD4 T cells after COVID-19. CDR3 size: 15 residues. Germline CDR1 SGHTA, CDR2 FQGNSA. J was trimmed by 0 bases and V by 5 bases; bases with no gene match: 3. Sample treatment: roughly 11-day PBMC culture with coronavirus spike peptide pools or control peptides (ViraFEST assay). Investigators obtained the unexposed donor's CD4+ T cells before the COVID-19 pandemic (2011-2018). Antigen-specific T cells were expanded with peptide pools by ViraFEST, and TCRs were then sequenced. In this sample, this clonotype turned up a few times. What it binds is unknown. Sequenced with the Oncomine TCR Beta short-read assay was DNA taken from cultured CD4+ T cells. Using its own MiXCR run on the PCR reads, TCRdb lists one record per CDR3 protein. The sample carries 7,000 or so distinct CDR3 sequences, around 46% recorded once.

What was sequenced was CD4+ T cells from blood, cultured in vitro. This TCR derives from a human donor in good health. V gene TRBV7-2 combines with J gene TRBJ1-4; the match to TRBD1 covers 7 bases. As DNA, the CDR3 is TGTGCCAGCAGCCGTACAGGGGCAACTAATGAAAAACTGTTTTTT. Its translation: CASSRTGATNEKLFF.